This TCR beta chain was profiled in a study of shared clonotypes between healthy human individuals. Study observations and caveats: Sharing across a handful of donors was seen in roughly 5.2% of naive CD4 clonotypes. Generally, naive subsets (rather than memory subsets) showed larger estimated richness.

This CDR3 has 14 residues. V was pared by 8 bases and J by 5 bases, with 9 bases of the junction left unmatched. Looked up from germline, CDR1 is SGHTA and CDR2 is FQGNSA. The material for each subset, its genomic DNA, was split evenly across several immunoSEQ plates. Repertoires were generated with immunoSEQ multiplex PCR, while TCRdb's copy carries only in-frame clones and drops some. The sample yields approximately 1,000,000 clones, roughly 80% seen once. As to this clone: The antigen is not known.

Source material: memory CD4+ T cells from PBMCs. The subset: CD45RA-negative fraction. This receptor was taken from a young man in good health. Some clones in this sample may be carry-over from other donors' samples. This rearrangement joins TRBV7-2 to TRBJ2-5, with 9 positions matching TRBD1. Here the CDR3 reads CASSPRTGAETQYF. The CDR3 coding sequence is TGTGCCAGCTCACCCCGGACAGGGGCGGAGACCCAGTACTTC.